This TCR beta chain was documented in a study of control samples from healthy donors and cancer patients. Some clones are missing from TCRdb's copy, which holds only in-frame ones; the method was immunoSEQ multiplex PCR. The sample lists about 270,000 clones, 82% seen once, with about 14% in the top ten. Trimming at V came to 6 bases and at J to 5 bases, leaving 8 bases not matched to a gene. The CDR3 loop spans 14 amino acids. Per germline, CDR1 MNHEY and CDR2 SVGEGT. The V and J genes are TRBV6-2 or TRBV6-3 and TRBJ1-1, with 8 bases fitting TRBD1. What was sequenced was PBMCs. The TCR comes from an older woman with lung cancer. As DNA, the CDR3 is TGTGCCAGCAGCACGGACAGGGAGGGGACTGAAGCTTTCTTT. Protein sequence: CASSTDREGTEAFF.